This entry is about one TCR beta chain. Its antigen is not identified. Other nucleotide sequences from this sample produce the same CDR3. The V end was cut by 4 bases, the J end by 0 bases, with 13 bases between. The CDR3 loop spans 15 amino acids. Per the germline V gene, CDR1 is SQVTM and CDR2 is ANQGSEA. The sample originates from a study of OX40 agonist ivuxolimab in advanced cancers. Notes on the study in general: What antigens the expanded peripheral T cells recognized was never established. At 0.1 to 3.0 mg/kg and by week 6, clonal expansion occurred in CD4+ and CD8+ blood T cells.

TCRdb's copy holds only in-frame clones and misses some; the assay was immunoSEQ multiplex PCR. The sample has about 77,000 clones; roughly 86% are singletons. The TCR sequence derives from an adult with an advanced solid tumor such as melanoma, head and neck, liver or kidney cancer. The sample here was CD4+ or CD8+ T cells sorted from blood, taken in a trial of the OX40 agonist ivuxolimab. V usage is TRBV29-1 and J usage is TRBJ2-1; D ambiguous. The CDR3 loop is CSVVLQWSSYNEQFF. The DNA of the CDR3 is TGCAGCGTTGTTCTCCAGTGGAGCTCCTACAATGAGCAGTTCTTC.